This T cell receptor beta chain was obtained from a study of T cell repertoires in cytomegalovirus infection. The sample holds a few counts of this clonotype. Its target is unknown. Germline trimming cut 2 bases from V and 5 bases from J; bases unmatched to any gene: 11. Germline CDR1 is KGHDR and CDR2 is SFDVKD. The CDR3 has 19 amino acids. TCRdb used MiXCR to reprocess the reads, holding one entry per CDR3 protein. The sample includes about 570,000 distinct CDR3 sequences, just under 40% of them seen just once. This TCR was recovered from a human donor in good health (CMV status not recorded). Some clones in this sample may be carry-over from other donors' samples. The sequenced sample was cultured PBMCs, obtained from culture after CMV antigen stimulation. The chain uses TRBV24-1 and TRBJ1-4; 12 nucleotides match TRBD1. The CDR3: CATSDSSGTGGERNEKLFF. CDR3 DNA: TGTGCCACCAGTGATTCATCCGGGACAGGGGGCGAAAGGAATGAAAAACTGTTTTTT.